The 29 T cell receptor beta chains listed next were all sequenced from one sample in a study of blood T cell repertoires in COVID-19. Produced via immunoSEQ multiplex PCR; TCRdb's table is partial and in-frame only. This table holds 120,000 to 150,000 clones, around nine tenths found once. Sequenced sample: peripheral blood. The receptors stem from a woman aged 45-65 years with active or convalescent COVID-19.

V and J are TRBV25-1 and TRBJ1-2; D not resolved. CDR3 length: 14 residues. The V end lost 3 bases, the J end lost 9 bases, and 17 bases lay between the germline ends. Germline-derived CDR1 and CDR2 are MGHDK and SYGVNS. CDR3 nucleotides: TGTGCCAGCAGTGACACGCCTCGAGGTCTGAGCTACACCTTC. Translated, it gives CASSDTPRGLSYTF.

V is TRBV14 and J is TRBJ1-2; 7 bases agree with TRBD1. The CDR3 has 16 residues. Trimming at V came to 3 bases and at J to 4 bases, leaving 11 bases not matched to a gene. Germline V lookup: CDR1 SGHDN, CDR2 FVKESK. The CDR3 DNA sequence: TGTGCCAGCAGCCAGGCCCGGGGTGAGGGGGCCTATGGCTACACCTTC. It is translated as CASSQARGEGAYGYTF.

The rearrangement uses TRBV11-2 and TRBJ1-1; unclear D gene. Trimming took 5 bases from V and 1 from J, leaving 5 bases between them. The germline gives CDR1 SGHAT, CDR2 FQNNGV. The CDR3 covers 12 residues. The DNA for the CDR3 is TGTGCCAGCAGCCTCCCGAACACTGAAGCTTTCTTT. This translates into CASSLPNTEAFF.

The J gene is TRBJ2-2, the V gene TRBV6-6; TRBD2 aligns across 13 bases. This CDR3 is 15 amino acids long. V was pared by 8 bases and J by 7 bases, with 7 bases of the junction left unmatched. CDR1 MNHNY and CDR2 SVGAGI come from the germline V gene (reference sequence). CDR3 DNA: TGTGCCAGCTCGACTAGCGGGGGGAATATCGGGGAGCTGTTTTTT. This encodes CASSTSGGNIGELFF.

This clone appeared once. This chain links TRBV6-5 with TRBJ2-1; TRBD2 is a possible D gene (5 bases). The germline V and J ends were trimmed by 0 bases and 9 bases, with 15 bases remaining between them. This CDR3 contains 15 residues. Per germline, CDR1 MNHEY and CDR2 SVGAGI. CDR3 DNA sequence: TGTGCCAGCAGTTACTCGCCTAGGGAGAGAGGTGAGCAGTTCTTC. Protein product: CASSYSPRERGEQFF.

This chain connects TRBV13 to TRBJ1-1; D not certain. V dropped 6 bases and J dropped 4 bases, with 9 bases sitting between them. This CDR3 region has 12 residues. Germline CDR1 is PRHDT and CDR2 is FYEKMQ (reference sequence). As DNA, the CDR3 is TGTGCCAGCAGTAGTGGCGGCACTGAAGCTTTCTTT. It encodes CASSSGGTEAFF.

This chain connects TRBV2 to TRBJ2-5; D possibly corresponds to TRBD2 (6 bases). The CDR3 has 13 amino acids. Germline lookup yields CDR1 SNHLY and CDR2 FYNNEI. Trimming took 3 bases from V and 7 from J, leaving 12 bases between them. The CDR3 loop reads CASSEAGSLTQYF. Here the CDR3 DNA reads TGTGCCAGCAGTGAGGCCGGGAGCTTGACCCAGTACTTC.

The chain uses TRBV29-1 and TRBJ1-2; D may be TRBD1 (6 bases). The germline gives CDR1 SQVTM, CDR2 ANQGSEA. The CDR3 has 12 residues. Deletions cut 5 bases from V and 1 base from J, with 8 bases between. The CDR3 sequence: CSVWTVNYGYTF. Here the CDR3 DNA reads TGCAGCGTTTGGACAGTTAACTATGGCTACACCTTC.

The chain has TRBV27 and TRBJ2-2; 10 nucleotides agree with TRBD2. The CDR3 consists of 15 residues. V lost 6 bases, J lost 6 bases, and 7 bases stayed unmatched. The V gene's germline CDR1 is MNHEY and CDR2 SMNVEV (reference sequence). This CDR3 reads CASRSGLAGAGELFF. The CDR3, as DNA: TGTGCCAGCAGGTCCGGCCTAGCGGGGGCCGGGGAGCTGTTTTTT.

J is TRBJ2-5 and V is TRBV5-1; TRBD1 agrees at 7 bases. Looked up from germline, CDR1 is SGHRS and CDR2 is YFSETQ. The J segment lost 6 bases and the V segment lost 4 bases, leaving 6 bases of the junction unmatched. This CDR3 has 13 amino acids. CDR3 region: CASSVGTEKTQYF. The DNA for the CDR3 is TGCGCCAGCAGCGTCGGGACAGAAAAGACCCAGTACTTC.

The chain uses TRBV29-1 and TRBJ1-4; the D gene is possibly TRBD1 (5 bases). The CDR3 spans 15 residues. Germline V lookup: CDR1 SQVTM, CDR2 ANQGSEA. Trimming cost V 5 bases and J 4 bases, with 17 bases left between them. The CDR3 loop reads CSVSRGENGNEKLFF. The CDR3 DNA follows: TGCAGCGTTTCGCGGGGGGAAAACGGTAATGAAAAACTGTTTTTT.

This chain links TRBV6-1 with TRBJ1-4; D may be TRBD1 (6 bases). CDR3 length: 14 amino acids. Trimming pared 2 bases from V and 7 bases from J, leaving 11 bases between. Germline V gene sequence: CDR1 MNHNS, CDR2 SASEGT. The CDR3 coding sequence is TGTGCCAGCAGTGAAACAGGGATAGGTGAAAAACTGTTTTTT. It encodes CASSETGIGEKLFF.

The chain joins TRBV19 to TRBJ2-7, with TRBD1 matching over 8 bases. V lost 2 bases and J lost 3; bases outside the gene matches: 6. CDR1 and CDR2 (germline): LNHDA, SQIVND (reference sequence). This CDR3 is built from 15 residues. The CDR3 reads CASSIKRGQGYEQYF. The CDR3 region has the DNA TGTGCCAGTAGTATAAAAAGAGGACAGGGCTACGAGCAGTACTTC.

This clone was observed a handful of times. J is TRBJ1-1 and V is TRBV7-9, with 7 bases aligning to TRBD1. This CDR3 comprises 13 residues. Losses at the gene ends were 8 bases for V and 4 bases for J; bases not matched to a gene: 7. Germline assignment: CDR1 SEHNR and CDR2 FQNEAQ (reference sequence). CDR3 in DNA: TGTGCCAGCTCGGCAGGGGGTATCACTGAAGCTTTCTTT. Amino acid sequence: CASSAGGITEAFF.

This chain uses TRBV2 with TRBJ1-1, with 7 nucleotides matching TRBD1. Trimming cost V 5 bases and J 4 bases; bases outside gene matches: 10. From germline, CDR1 is SNHLY and CDR2 FYNNEI. This CDR3 spans 15 amino acids. The CDR3 loop is CASSQPGQKPTEAFF. The CDR3 DNA sequence: TGTGCCAGCAGTCAGCCGGGACAGAAACCCACTGAAGCTTTCTTT.

The chain is built from TRBV4-1 and TRBJ1-1, with D uncertain. Looked up from germline, CDR1 is MGHRA and CDR2 is YSYEKL. This CDR3 is built from 15 residues. Between the trimmed V and J ends, which lost 4 bases and 5 bases, there was a span of 17 bases. In nucleotides, the CDR3 is TGCGCCAGCAGCCTCAGGACCGGGGTTGGGACTGAAGCTTTCTTT. Translation gives CASSLRTGVGTEAFF.

The gene calls are TRBV5-6 and TRBJ1-2, with 9 bases matching TRBD1. Germline CDR1 reads SGHDT; CDR2 reads YYEEEE. The CDR3 contains 13 residues. J gave up 8 bases and V 2 bases, and 4 bases lay outside the gene matches. The DNA of the CDR3 is TGTGCCAGCAGCTTACAGGGGGCATGGGGCTACACCTTC. It is translated as CASSLQGAWGYTF. Together with reference TRBV5-6 and TRBJ1-2, the CDR3 gives the full variable domain: DAGVTQSPTHLIKTRGQQVTLRCSPKSGHDTVSWYQQALGQGPQFIFQYYEEEERQRGNFPDRFSGHQFPNYSSELNVNALLLGDSALYLCASSLQGAWGYTFGSGTRLTVV.

The rearrangement uses TRBV11-2 and TRBJ2-3; TRBD2 agrees at 7 bases. The CDR3 has 15 residues. Unmatched junction bases numbered 12, after V lost 5 bases and J lost 7 bases. Germline-derived CDR1 and CDR2 are SGHAT and FQNNGV. This CDR3 reads CASSIPSGSPHTQYF. CDR3 coding DNA: TGTGCCAGCAGCATACCTAGCGGATCGCCCCATACGCAGTATTTT.

This chain links TRBV25-1 with TRBJ1-1; possible D gene TRBD1, 5 bases. Trimming removed 7 bases from V and 5 bases from J, with 14 bases in between. The CDR3 extends over 13 amino acids. The germline CDR1 and CDR2 sequences are MGHDK and SYGVNS. The DNA for the CDR3 is TGTGCCAGCACACCAGGGCGGGGTACTGAAGCTTTCTTT. This gives the protein CASTPGRGTEAFF.

This chain connects TRBV19 to TRBJ2-4, with a possible D match to TRBD2 (6 bases). Trimming took off 2 bases at V and 1 base at J, with 9 bases between the two ends. The germline V gene encodes CDR1 LNHDA and CDR2 SQIVND (reference sequence). CDR3 size: 15 residues. This CDR3 is CASSISGWAKNIQYF. The CDR3 DNA reads TGTGCCAGTAGTATAAGCGGGTGGGCCAAAAACATTCAGTACTTC.

The chain recombines TRBV6-2 or TRBV6-3 with TRBJ1-1, with D tentatively TRBD1 (6 bases). V was shortened by 6 bases and J by 4 bases, with 9 bases between the two germline ends. Per germline, CDR1 MNHEY and CDR2 SVGEGT. The CDR3 is made up of 12 amino acids. Here the CDR3 reads CASSMDSTEAFF. The CDR3 nucleotides read TGTGCCAGCAGCATGGACAGCACTGAAGCTTTCTTT.

The J gene is TRBJ1-2, the V gene TRBV9; 9 bases map to TRBD1. Trimming cost V 3 bases and J 5 bases; bases outside gene matches: 8. Germline V gene lookup returns CDR1 SGDLS and CDR2 YYNGEE. This CDR3 is built from 15 residues. CDR3 protein: CASSEGGGTGYGYTF. The CDR3 DNA reads TGTGCCAGCAGCGAGGGAGGAGGGACAGGGTATGGCTACACCTTC.

The chain recombines TRBV20-1 with TRBJ1-2; TRBD1 might be the D (6 bases). CDR3 length equals 11 residues. CDR1 and CDR2 (germline): DFQATT, SNEGSKA (reference sequence). CDR3 protein: CRANREAGYTF. DNA for the CDR3: TGCAGGGCAAACAGGGAAGCCGGCTACACCTTC.

V usage is TRBV18 and J usage is TRBJ1-1; 7 nucleotides align to TRBD1. The CDR3 has 12 amino acids. Looked up from germline, CDR1 is KGHSH and CDR2 is LQKENI. The V and J ends lost 6 bases and 4 bases, in that order; junction bases with no gene match: 2. The CDR3 here is CASSSGGTEAFF. The CDR3 bases are TGTGCCAGCTCTTCAGGGGGCACTGAAGCTTTCTTT.

The rearrangement uses TRBV11-3 and TRBJ2-5, with a possible D match to TRBD2 (5 bases). Trimming left V 2 bases short and J 1 base short, with 11 bases between. The CDR3 extends over 15 amino acids. The germline V gene encodes CDR1 SGHNT and CDR2 YENEEA. The CDR3 DNA reads as TGTGCCAGCAGCTTATCCGCGGGCGCCCAAGAGACCCAGTACTTC. This translates into CASSLSAGAQETQYF.

This clone was recorded once. The rearrangement joins TRBV7-6 to TRBJ1-6; no reliable D call. Germline V lookup: CDR1 SGHVS, CDR2 FNYEAQ. The CDR3 runs 13 residues. The V end lost 5 bases, the J end lost 6 bases, and 8 bases lay between the germline ends. The CDR3 DNA is TGTGCCAGCAGCCCAGAGGGTAATTCACCCCTCCACTTT. This codes for CASSPEGNSPLHF.

The chain has TRBV12-3 or TRBV12-4 and TRBJ1-1; no clear D. Trimming removed 3 bases at V and 7 bases at J, with 9 bases between. CDR3 length: 12 residues. This CDR3 is CASSLFGSEAFF. The CDR3 DNA reads TGTGCCAGCAGTTTGTTTGGTAGTGAAGCTTTCTTT.

This chain connects TRBV5-4 to TRBJ1-1; D is unresolved. Germline V gene sequence: CDR1 SGHNT, CDR2 YYREEE (reference sequence). This CDR3 is built from 13 residues. V shed 1 base and J shed 7 bases, with 11 bases lying between them. Here the CDR3 reads CASSLRYADEAFF. CDR3 nucleotides: TGTGCCAGCAGCTTGCGCTACGCGGATGAAGCTTTCTTT.

This chain connects TRBV6-2 or TRBV6-3 to TRBJ1-2; D not resolved. CDR3 length: 14 amino acids. The V end lost 4 bases, the J end lost 7 bases, and 16 bases lay between the germline ends. Germline V gene sequence: CDR1 MNHEY, CDR2 SVGEGT. The DNA for the CDR3 is TGTGCCAGCAGTTTCGGGCTTCAGGACTTTGGCTACACCTTC. Amino acids: CASSFGLQDFGYTF.